Detailed here is one T cell receptor beta chain. Its matching antigen is unknown. Scientists isolated CD4+ T cells after a roughly ten-day culture period ended. This entry belongs to a study of vaccination effects on CD4 cells after COVID-19. Study-level information: All study participants received two doses of BNT162b2 or mRNA-1273 vaccine.

Germline V CDR1 and CDR2: MNHEY, SVGEGT. V lost 6 bases and J lost 4; bases outside the gene matches: 20. The CDR3 runs 19 residues. Generated by immunoSEQ multiplex PCR, the TCRdb table keeps only in-frame clones and is missing some. The sample carries approximately 58,000 clones, about 83% recorded once. The chain has TRBV6-2 or TRBV6-3 and TRBJ2-5; TRBD2 matches 10 bases. This receptor was identified in a human donor who received a COVID-19 vaccine. The sample here was CD4+ T cells from PBMCs cultured without peptide, taken before COVID-19 vaccination. CDR3 loop: CASSLPWVAGGPRGETQYF. The CDR3 DNA reads TGTGCCAGCAGCCTTCCCTGGGTAGCGGGGGGCCCGCGTGGAGAGACCCAGTACTTC.